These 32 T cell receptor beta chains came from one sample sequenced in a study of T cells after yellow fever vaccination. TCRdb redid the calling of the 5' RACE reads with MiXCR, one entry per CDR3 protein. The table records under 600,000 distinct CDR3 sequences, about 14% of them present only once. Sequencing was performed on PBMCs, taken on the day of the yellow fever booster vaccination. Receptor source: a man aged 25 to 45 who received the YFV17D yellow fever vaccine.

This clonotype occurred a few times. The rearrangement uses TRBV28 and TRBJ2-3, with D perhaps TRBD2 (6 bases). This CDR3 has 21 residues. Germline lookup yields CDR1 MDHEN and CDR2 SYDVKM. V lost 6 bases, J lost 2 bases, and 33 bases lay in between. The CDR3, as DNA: TGTGCCAGCAGCTTTAGGTTCAGCGGGCAGACCCAATCCATTTCCACAGATACGCAGTATTTT. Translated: CASSFRFSGQTQSISTDTQYF.

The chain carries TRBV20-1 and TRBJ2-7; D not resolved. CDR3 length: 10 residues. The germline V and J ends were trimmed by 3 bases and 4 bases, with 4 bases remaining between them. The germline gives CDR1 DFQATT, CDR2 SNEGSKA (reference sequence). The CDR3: CSASKYEQYF. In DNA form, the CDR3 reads TGCAGTGCTAGTAAATACGAGCAGTACTTC.

In DNA, the CDR3 is TGTGCCAGCAGTTTATTGGCTAGCGGGAGGGGCGCAGATACGCAGTATTTT. Encoded protein: CASSLLASGRGADTQYF. This rearrangement joins TRBV27 to TRBJ2-3; TRBD2 matches 12 bases. The CDR3 is made up of 17 amino acids. Looked up from germline, CDR1 is MNHEY and CDR2 is SMNVEV (reference sequence). V lost 1 base and J lost 4; bases outside the gene matches: 6.

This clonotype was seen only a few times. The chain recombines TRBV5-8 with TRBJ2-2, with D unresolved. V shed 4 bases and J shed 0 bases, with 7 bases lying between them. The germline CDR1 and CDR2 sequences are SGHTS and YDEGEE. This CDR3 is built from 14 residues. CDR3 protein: CASSPDANTGELFF. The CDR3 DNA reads TGTGCCAGCAGCCCGGACGCGAACACCGGGGAGCTGTTTTTT. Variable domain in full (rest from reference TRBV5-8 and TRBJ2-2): EAGVTQSPTHLIKTRGQQATLRCSPISGHTSVYWYQQALGLGLQFLLWYDEGEERNRGNFPPRFSGRQFPNYSSELNVNALELEDSALYLCASSPDANTGELFFGEGSRLTVL.

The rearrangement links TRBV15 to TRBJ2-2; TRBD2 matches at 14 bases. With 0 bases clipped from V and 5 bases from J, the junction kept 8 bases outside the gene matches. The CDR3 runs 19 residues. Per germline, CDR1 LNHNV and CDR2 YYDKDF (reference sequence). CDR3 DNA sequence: TGTGCCACCAGCAGAGATCTTGGAAGACTAGCGGGAGGGACCGGGGAGCTGTTTTTT. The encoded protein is CATSRDLGRLAGGTGELFF.

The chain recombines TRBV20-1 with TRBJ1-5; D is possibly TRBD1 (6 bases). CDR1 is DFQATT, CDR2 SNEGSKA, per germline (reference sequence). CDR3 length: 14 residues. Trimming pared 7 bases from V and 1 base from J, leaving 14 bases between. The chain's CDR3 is CSVRSQGSNQPQHF. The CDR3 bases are TGCAGTGTCCGATCCCAGGGGAGCAATCAGCCCCAGCATTTT.

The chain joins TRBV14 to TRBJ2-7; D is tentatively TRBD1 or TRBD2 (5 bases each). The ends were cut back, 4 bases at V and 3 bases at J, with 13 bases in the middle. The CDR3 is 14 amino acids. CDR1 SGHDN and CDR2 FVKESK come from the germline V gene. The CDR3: CASSLPGRLYEQYF. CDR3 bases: TGTGCCAGCAGCCTTCCGGGACGGCTCTACGAGCAGTACTTC.

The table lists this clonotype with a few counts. The CDR3 sequence is CASSSLSGELYNEQFF. CDR3 DNA sequence: TGTGCCAGCAGCTCCCTTAGCGGAGAACTCTACAATGAGCAGTTCTTC. This chain connects TRBV7-2 to TRBJ2-1; D perhaps matches TRBD2 (6 bases). The CDR3 covers 16 residues. V lost 4 bases, J lost 3 bases, and 16 bases lay in between. CDR1 SGHTA and CDR2 FQGNSA come from the germline V gene.

CDR3 in amino acids: CASSSGLAGAEQFF. The CDR3 coding sequence is TGCGCCAGCAGTTCCGGACTAGCGGGAGCTGAGCAGTTCTTC. The gene calls are TRBV10-2 and TRBJ2-1; 13 bases agree with TRBD2. The germline V gene has CDR1 WSHSY and CDR2 SAAADI. This CDR3 has 14 amino acids. After removal of 5 bases from V and 9 bases from J, the junction contained 4 bases not matched to a gene.

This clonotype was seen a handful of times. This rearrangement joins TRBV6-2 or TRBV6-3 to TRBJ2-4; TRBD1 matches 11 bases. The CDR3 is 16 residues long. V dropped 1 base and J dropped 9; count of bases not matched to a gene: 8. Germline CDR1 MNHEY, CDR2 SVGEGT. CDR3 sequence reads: CASSYLGTGGFGIQYF. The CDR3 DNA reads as TGTGCCAGCAGTTACTTAGGGACAGGGGGTTTCGGCATTCAGTACTTC.

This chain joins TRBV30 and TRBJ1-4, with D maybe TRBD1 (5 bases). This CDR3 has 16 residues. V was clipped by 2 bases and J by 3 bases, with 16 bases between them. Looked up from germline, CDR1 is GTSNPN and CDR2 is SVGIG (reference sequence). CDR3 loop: CAWSRREGLANEKLFF. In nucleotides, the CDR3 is TGTGCCTGGAGTAGGAGGGAGGGGCTCGCTAATGAAAAACTGTTTTTT.

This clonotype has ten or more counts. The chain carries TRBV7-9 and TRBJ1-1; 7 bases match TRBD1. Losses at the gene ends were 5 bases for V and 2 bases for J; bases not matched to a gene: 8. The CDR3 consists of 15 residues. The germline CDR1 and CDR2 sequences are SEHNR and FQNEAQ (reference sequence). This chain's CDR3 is CASSASGQINTEAFF. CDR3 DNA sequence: TGTGCCAGCAGCGCATCGGGACAGATTAACACTGAAGCTTTCTTT.

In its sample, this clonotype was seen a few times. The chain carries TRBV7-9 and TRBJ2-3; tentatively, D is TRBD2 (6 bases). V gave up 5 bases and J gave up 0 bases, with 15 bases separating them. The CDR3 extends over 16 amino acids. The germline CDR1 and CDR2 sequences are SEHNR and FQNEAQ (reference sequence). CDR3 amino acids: CASSPAGGASTDTQYF. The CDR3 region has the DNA TGTGCCAGCAGCCCGGCGGGCGGGGCGAGCACAGATACGCAGTATTTT.

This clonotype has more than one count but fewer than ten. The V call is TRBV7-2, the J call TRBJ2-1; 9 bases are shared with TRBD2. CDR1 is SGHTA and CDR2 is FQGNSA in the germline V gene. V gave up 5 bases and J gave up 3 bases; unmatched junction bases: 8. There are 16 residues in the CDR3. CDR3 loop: CASSPPGLAFYNEQFF. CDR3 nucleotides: TGTGCCAGCAGCCCACCGGGACTAGCTTTCTACAATGAGCAGTTCTTC.

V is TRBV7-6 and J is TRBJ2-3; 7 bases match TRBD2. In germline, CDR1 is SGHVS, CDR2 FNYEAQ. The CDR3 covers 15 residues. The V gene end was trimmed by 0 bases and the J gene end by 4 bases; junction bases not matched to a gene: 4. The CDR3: CASSLAQRDADTQYF. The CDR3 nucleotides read TGTGCCAGCAGCTTAGCCCAGCGGGACGCAGATACGCAGTATTTT. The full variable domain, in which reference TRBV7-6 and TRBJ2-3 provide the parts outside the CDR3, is GAGVSQSPRYKVTKRGQDVALRCDPISGHVSLYWYRQALGQGPEFLTYFNYEAQQDKSGLPNDRFSAERPEGSISTLTIQRTEQRDSAMYRCASSLAQRDADTQYFGPGTRLTVL.

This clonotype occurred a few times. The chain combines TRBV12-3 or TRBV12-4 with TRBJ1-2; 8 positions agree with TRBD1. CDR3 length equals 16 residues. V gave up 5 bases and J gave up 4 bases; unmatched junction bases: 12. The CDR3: CASSPVGQASAYGYTF. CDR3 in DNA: TGTGCCAGCAGTCCAGTGGGACAGGCGAGCGCCTATGGCTACACCTTC.

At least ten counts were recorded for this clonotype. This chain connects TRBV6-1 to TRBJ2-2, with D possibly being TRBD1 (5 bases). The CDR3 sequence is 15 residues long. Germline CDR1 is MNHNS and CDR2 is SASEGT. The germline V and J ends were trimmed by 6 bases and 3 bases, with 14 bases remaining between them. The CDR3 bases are TGTGCCAGCAGACTTGCCGACAGCTACACCGGGGAGCTGTTTTTT. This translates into CASRLADSYTGELFF.

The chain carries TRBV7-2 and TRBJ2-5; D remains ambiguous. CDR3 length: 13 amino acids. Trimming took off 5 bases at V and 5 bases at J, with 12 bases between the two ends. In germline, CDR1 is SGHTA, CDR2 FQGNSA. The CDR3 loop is CASSKAPLETQYF. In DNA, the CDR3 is TGTGCCAGCAGCAAGGCCCCGCTGGAGACCCAGTACTTC. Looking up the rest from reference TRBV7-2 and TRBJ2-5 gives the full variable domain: GAGVSQSPSNKVTEKGKDVELRCDPISGHTALYWYRQSLGQGLEFLIYFQGNSAPDKSGLPSDRFSAERTGGSVSTLTIQRTQQEDSAVYLCASSKAPLETQYFGPGTRLLVL.

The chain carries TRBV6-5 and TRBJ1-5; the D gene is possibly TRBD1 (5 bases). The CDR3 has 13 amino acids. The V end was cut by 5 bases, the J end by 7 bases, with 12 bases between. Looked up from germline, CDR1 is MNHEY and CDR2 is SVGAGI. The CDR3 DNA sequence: TGTGCCAGCAGTCCTCGGGACCTCCAGCCCCAGCATTTT. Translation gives CASSPRDLQPQHF.

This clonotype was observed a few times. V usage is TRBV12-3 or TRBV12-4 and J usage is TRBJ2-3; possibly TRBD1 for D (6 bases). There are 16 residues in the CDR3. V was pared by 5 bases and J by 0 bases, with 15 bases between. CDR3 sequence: CASSPLRGLSTDTQYF. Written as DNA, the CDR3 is TGTGCCAGCAGTCCCCTCAGGGGATTAAGCACAGATACGCAGTATTTT.

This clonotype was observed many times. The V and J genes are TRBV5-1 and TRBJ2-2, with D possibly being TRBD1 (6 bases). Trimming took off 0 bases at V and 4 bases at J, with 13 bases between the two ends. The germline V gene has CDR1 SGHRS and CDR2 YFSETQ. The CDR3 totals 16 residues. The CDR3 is CASSLAHRDLTGELFF. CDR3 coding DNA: TGCGCCAGCAGCTTGGCGCACAGGGATCTCACCGGGGAGCTGTTTTTT.

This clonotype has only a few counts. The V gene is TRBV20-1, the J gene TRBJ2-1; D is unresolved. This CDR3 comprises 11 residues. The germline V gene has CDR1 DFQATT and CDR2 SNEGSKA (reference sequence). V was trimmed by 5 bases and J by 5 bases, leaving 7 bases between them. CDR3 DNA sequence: TGCAGTGCTCGATCTAACAATGAGCAGTTCTTC. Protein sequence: CSARSNNEQFF.

The CDR3 bases are TGCGCCAGCACCCGGACTAGCGGAATGGATGAGCAGTTCTTC. Protein product: CASTRTSGMDEQFF. The J gene is TRBJ2-1, the V gene TRBV23-1, with 10 bases matching TRBD2. TRBV23-1 is an ORF, and what it does is uncertain. V lost 7 bases to trimming and J lost 8 bases; unmatched junction nucleotides: 8. This CDR3 has 14 amino acids.

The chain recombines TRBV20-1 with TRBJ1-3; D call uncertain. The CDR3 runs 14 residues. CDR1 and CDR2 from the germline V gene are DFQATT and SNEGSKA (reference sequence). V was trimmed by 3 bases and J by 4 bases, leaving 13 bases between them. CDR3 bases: TGCAGTGCTAGGAGGCAACCCCTCGGAAACACCATATATTTT. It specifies CSARRQPLGNTIYF.

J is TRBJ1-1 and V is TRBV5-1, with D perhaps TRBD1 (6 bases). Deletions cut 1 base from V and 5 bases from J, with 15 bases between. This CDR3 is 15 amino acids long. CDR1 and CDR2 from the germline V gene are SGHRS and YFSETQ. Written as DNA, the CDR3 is TGCGCCAGCAGCTTGATGGGGGGCGCATGGACTGAAGCTTTCTTT. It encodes CASSLMGGAWTEAFF.

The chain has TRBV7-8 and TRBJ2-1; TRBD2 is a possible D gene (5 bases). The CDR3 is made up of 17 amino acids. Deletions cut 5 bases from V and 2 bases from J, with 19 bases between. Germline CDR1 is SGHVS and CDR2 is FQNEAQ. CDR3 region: CASSPRLADGTYNEQFF. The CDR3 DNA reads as TGTGCCAGCAGCCCTAGGCTCGCAGACGGGACCTACAATGAGCAGTTCTTC.

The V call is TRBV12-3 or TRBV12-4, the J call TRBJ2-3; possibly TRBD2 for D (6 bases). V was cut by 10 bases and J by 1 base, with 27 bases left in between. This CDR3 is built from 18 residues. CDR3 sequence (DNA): TGTGCCATCTCCAACCCGACGGGTTTTAGCGGACGCACAGATACGCAGTATTTT. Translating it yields CAISNPTGFSGRTDTQYF.

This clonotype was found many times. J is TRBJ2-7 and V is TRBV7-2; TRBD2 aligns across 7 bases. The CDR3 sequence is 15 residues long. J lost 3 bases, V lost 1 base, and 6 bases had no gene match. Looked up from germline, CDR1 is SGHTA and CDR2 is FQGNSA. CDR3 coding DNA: TGTGCCAGCAGCTTAGTGGCGGGAGTAATCTACGAGCAGTACTTC. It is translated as CASSLVAGVIYEQYF. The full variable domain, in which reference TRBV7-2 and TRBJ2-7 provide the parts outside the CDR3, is GAGVSQSPSNKVTEKGKDVELRCDPISGHTALYWYRQSLGQGLEFLIYFQGNSAPDKSGLPSDRFSAERTGGSVSTLTIQRTQQEDSAVYLCASSLVAGVIYEQYFGPGTRLTVT.

The DNA of the CDR3 is TGTGCCAGCGAACCGGGACGCCAAGAGACCCAGTACTTC. Encoded protein: CASEPGRQETQYF. The rearrangement joins TRBV7-9 to TRBJ2-5, with D perhaps matching TRBD1 or TRBD2 (5 bases each). Between the trimmed V and J ends, which lost 8 bases and 1 base, there was a span of 11 bases. The CDR3 is 13 residues long. The germline V gene encodes CDR1 SEHNR and CDR2 FQNEAQ (reference sequence).

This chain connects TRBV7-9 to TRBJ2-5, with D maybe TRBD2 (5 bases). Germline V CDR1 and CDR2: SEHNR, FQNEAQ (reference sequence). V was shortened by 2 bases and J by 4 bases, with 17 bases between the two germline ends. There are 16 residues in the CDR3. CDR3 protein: CASSLSGRVRAETQYF. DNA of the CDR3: TGTGCCAGCAGCTTATCGGGCCGGGTGAGGGCAGAGACCCAGTACTTC.

The CDR3 nucleotides read TGTGCCAGCAGTTTAAAAACACCGGACAGGGTTTATGGCTACACCTTC. Protein: CASSLKTPDRVYGYTF. The chain uses TRBV27 and TRBJ1-2, with 8 positions matching TRBD1. This CDR3 is built from 16 residues. Germline CDR1 and CDR2: MNHEY and SMNVEV (reference sequence). V was pared by 2 bases and J by 5 bases, with 10 bases of the junction left unmatched.

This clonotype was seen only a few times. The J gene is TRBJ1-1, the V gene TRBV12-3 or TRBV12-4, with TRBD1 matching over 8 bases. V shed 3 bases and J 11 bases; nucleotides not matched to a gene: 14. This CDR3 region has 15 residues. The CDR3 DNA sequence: TGTGCCAGCAGTTTGCGGCAGGGGGCAAAAGGGGACGCTTTCTTT. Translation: CASSLRQGAKGDAFF.